This T cell receptor (beta chain) stems from a study of beta chain features in type 1 diabetes. To note about this clone: What it binds is unknown.

Whole-study findings and limits: The naive, central memory and Treg TCRB repertoires showed an apparent similarity that was greater among patients than among healthy donors.

Reverse transcribing all isolated RNA meant expressed TCRB transcripts were sequenced. The data were produced by immunoSEQ multiplex PCR, yet TCRdb's version contains in-frame clones alone and is incomplete. The data contain 350,000 or so clones, around 19% of them singletons. Germline V gene sequence: CDR1 SGHNT, CDR2 YYREEE (reference sequence). V trimming: 0 bases; J trimming: 9 bases; junction bases outside the gene matches: 13. This CDR3 has 17 amino acids. The chain joins TRBV5-4 to TRBJ2-1, with 9 bases identical to TRBD2. The sample taken for sequencing was naive CD4+ T cells from blood. This clonotype originated in a woman aged 18-29 years in good health. CDR3: CASSLGGLAGEGSEQFF. The CDR3, as DNA: TGTGCCAGCAGCTTGGGGGGGTTAGCGGGAGAGGGGAGTGAGCAGTTCTTC.